A selection of T cell receptor beta chains follows, all from one sample in a study of blood T cell repertoires in COVID-19. Assay used: immunoSEQ multiplex PCR; TCRdb lists only in-frame clones, some missing. The sample lists about 150,000 clones, roughly 80% occurring once. The specimen was peripheral blood. These receptors were taken from an older woman with acute or convalescent COVID-19. CDR3s include the opening cysteine and the closing phenylalanine or tryptophan. Each record gives: CDR3 protein, CDR3 DNA, V gene, clone size, D gene, J gene. The D gene is left open where the match is weak. Not every row has a clone size; where given, it reads once, few, many or a size class.

CDR3: CASSLDGANAGRTEAFF; DNA: TGTGCCAGCAGCTTGGATGGGGCCAACGCCGGGAGGACTGAAGCTTTCTTT; V: TRBV5-5; size: .; D: .; J: TRBJ1-1
CDR3: CASSQGDSYNEQFF; DNA: TGTGCCAGCAGCCAAGGCGACTCCTACAATGAGCAGTTCTTC; V: TRBV3-1/TRBV3-2; size: .; D: .; J: TRBJ2-1
CDR3: CASSLLLTGGTDTQYF; DNA: TGTGCCAGCAGCTTGCTGTTGACGGGGGGCACAGATACGCAGTATTTT; V: TRBV5-6; size: .; D: .; J: TRBJ2-3
CDR3: CSVEAGQRGNTEAFF; DNA: TGCAGCGTTGAGGCGGGGCAGCGAGGGAACACTGAAGCTTTCTTT; V: TRBV29-1; size: .; D: .; J: TRBJ1-1
CDR3: CASRGPGFPYEQYF; DNA: TGTGCCAGCAGAGGACCAGGGTTTCCCTACGAGCAGTACTTC; V: TRBV3-1/TRBV3-2; size: .; D: .; J: TRBJ2-7
CDR3: CASSPGGAGGQPQHF; DNA: TGTGCCAGCTCACCAGGGGGCGCGGGTGGACAGCCCCAGCATTTT; V: TRBV18; size: .; D: .; J: TRBJ1-5
CDR3: CASSQGSRGPRGTEAFF; DNA: TGCGCCAGCAGCCAGGGATCGAGGGGCCCCAGGGGCACTGAAGCTTTCTTT; V: TRBV4-1; size: .; D: .; J: TRBJ1-1
CDR3: CASSPGTGGNTIYF; DNA: TGCGCCAGCAGCCCCGGGACAGGGGGAAACACCATATATTTT; V: TRBV5-1; size: .; D: TRBD1; J: TRBJ1-3
CDR3: CASSQDRASGVQRSTDTQYF; DNA: TGCGCCAGCAGCCAAGATAGGGCTAGCGGGGTTCAACGTAGCACAGATACGCAGTATTTT; V: TRBV4-1; size: .; D: TRBD2; J: TRBJ2-3
CDR3: CASSYLGRGYNSPLHF; DNA: TGTGCCAGCAGTTACTTAGGGAGGGGCTATAATTCACCCCTCCACTTT; V: TRBV6-8; size: .; D: .; J: TRBJ1-6
CDR3: CAWSLRDRSNQPQHF; DNA: TGTGCCTGGAGCCTACGGGACAGGAGCAATCAGCCCCAGCATTTT; V: TRBV30; size: .; D: TRBD1; J: TRBJ1-5
CDR3: CARDQHRTGNTIYF; DNA: TGCGCCAGGGACCAACACCGGACAGGAAACACCATATATTTT; V: TRBV5-1; size: .; D: .; J: TRBJ1-3
CDR3: CATHRSTNEKLFF; DNA: TGTGCCACCCACAGGTCAACTAATGAAAAACTGTTTTTT; V: TRBV10-3; size: few; D: .; J: TRBJ1-4
CDR3: CAWNSGGPNEKLFF; DNA: TGTGCCTGGAACTCCGGGGGTCCTAATGAAAAACTGTTTTTT; V: TRBV30; size: .; D: .; J: TRBJ1-4
CDR3: CASSQDSVPGSSNQPQHF; DNA: TGTGCCAGCAGCCAAGATAGTGTCCCGGGATCTAGCAATCAGCCCCAGCATTTT; V: TRBV4-2; size: .; D: .; J: TRBJ1-5
CDR3: CASSLTLGSEKLFF; DNA: TGTGCCAGCAGCTTAACACTGGGGAGCGAAAAACTGTTTTTT; V: TRBV6-5; size: .; D: .; J: TRBJ1-4
CDR3: CASSLGQGYGYTF; DNA: TGTGCCAGCAGCTTGGGACAGGGGTATGGCTACACCTTC; V: TRBV7-9; size: .; D: TRBD1; J: TRBJ1-2
CDR3: CASSQNRDQPQHF; DNA: TGTGCCAGCTCACAGAACAGGGATCAGCCCCAGCATTTT; V: TRBV18; size: .; D: .; J: TRBJ1-5
CDR3: CASSLQGDSNIQYF; DNA: TGCGCCAGCAGCTTACAGGGGGATAGCAACATTCAGTACTTC; V: TRBV5-1; size: .; D: TRBD1; J: TRBJ2-4